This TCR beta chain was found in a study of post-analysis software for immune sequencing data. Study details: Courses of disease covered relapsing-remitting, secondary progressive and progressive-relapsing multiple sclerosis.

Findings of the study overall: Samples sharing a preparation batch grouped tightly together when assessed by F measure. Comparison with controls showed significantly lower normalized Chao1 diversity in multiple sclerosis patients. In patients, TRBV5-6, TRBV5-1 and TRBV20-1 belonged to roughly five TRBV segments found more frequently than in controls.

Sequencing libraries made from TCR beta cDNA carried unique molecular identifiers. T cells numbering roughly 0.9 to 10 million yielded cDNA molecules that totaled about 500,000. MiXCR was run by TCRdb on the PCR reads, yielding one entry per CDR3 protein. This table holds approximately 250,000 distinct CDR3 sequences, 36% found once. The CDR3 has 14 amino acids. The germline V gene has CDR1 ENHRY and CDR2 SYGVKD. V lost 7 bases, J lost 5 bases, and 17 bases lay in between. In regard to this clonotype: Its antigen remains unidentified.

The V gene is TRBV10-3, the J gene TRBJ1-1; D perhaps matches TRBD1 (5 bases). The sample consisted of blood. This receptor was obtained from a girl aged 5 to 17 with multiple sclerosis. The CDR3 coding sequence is TGTGCCATCATGGGGCACGAGGGTGGAACTGAAGCTTTCTTT. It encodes CAIMGHEGGTEAFF.